These T cell receptor beta chains were read from a single sample in a study of blood T cell repertoires in COVID-19. The assay was immunoSEQ multiplex PCR, and TCRdb's table has in-frame clones only and misses some. Of under 250,000 clones listed, approximately 81% are singletons. Material: peripheral blood. Source of these receptors: a man in his fifties who had recovered from COVID-19. The conserved cysteine and the conserved F or W are not part of the CDR3 here. The order of the fields is V gene, J gene, clone size, CDR3 protein. Clone size, where shown, is once, few, many, or a class for clones that have expanded.

v_call: TRBV7-6
j_call: TRBJ2-5
clone_size: once
cdr3_aa: ASSAVLASNSETQY

v_call: TRBV30
j_call: TRBJ2-3
clone_size: NA
cdr3_aa: AWSAGLAGGDTQY

v_call: TRBV15
j_call: TRBJ2-7
clone_size: NA
cdr3_aa: ATSRDHSYEQY

v_call: TRBV4-1
j_call: TRBJ2-2
clone_size: NA
cdr3_aa: ASRLGRTNTGELF

v_call: TRBV7-8
j_call: TRBJ2-1
clone_size: NA
cdr3_aa: ASSPRTTGQGNEQF

v_call: TRBV7-8
j_call: TRBJ1-5
clone_size: NA
cdr3_aa: ASRGQPNQPQH

v_call: TRBV5-1
j_call: TRBJ1-4
clone_size: once
cdr3_aa: ASSSGPAGTNEKLF

v_call: TRBV19
j_call: TRBJ2-3
clone_size: NA
cdr3_aa: ASSTPRRDTQY

v_call: TRBV19
j_call: TRBJ1-2
clone_size: NA
cdr3_aa: ASSTGTVYGYT

v_call: TRBV5-1
j_call: TRBJ2-5
clone_size: NA
cdr3_aa: ASSLGGGPETQY

v_call: TRBV10-3
j_call: TRBJ1-4
clone_size: NA
cdr3_aa: AIRSTGFSEKLF

v_call: TRBV11-2
j_call: TRBJ2-1
clone_size: NA
cdr3_aa: ASSLGWGENYNEQF

v_call: TRBV5-4
j_call: TRBJ2-2
clone_size: few
cdr3_aa: ASSHGGGSTGELF

v_call: TRBV7-7
j_call: TRBJ2-5
clone_size: NA
cdr3_aa: ASSLNNGRKETQY

v_call: TRBV3-1/TRBV3-2
j_call: TRBJ2-1
clone_size: NA
cdr3_aa: ASSQDRGYNEQF

v_call: TRBV18
j_call: TRBJ2-3
clone_size: NA
cdr3_aa: ASSGTSGERDTQY

v_call: TRBV28
j_call: TRBJ2-5
clone_size: NA
cdr3_aa: ASSLFGGIKTQY

v_call: TRBV28
j_call: TRBJ1-3
clone_size: once
cdr3_aa: ASSVHIGGNTIY

v_call: TRBV5-1
j_call: TRBJ2-7
clone_size: once
cdr3_aa: ASSLEVSVEFYEQY

v_call: TRBV2
j_call: TRBJ2-7
clone_size: NA
cdr3_aa: ASRTGVGEQY

v_call: TRBV27
j_call: TRBJ2-7
clone_size: NA
cdr3_aa: ASSRFQITFSYEQY

v_call: TRBV6-1
j_call: TRBJ2-7
clone_size: NA
cdr3_aa: ASSEASGFSSYEQY

v_call: TRBV18
j_call: TRBJ2-1
clone_size: NA
cdr3_aa: ASSLILVNEQF

v_call: TRBV5-4
j_call: TRBJ2-2
clone_size: NA
cdr3_aa: ASSSKVLAGAYTGELF

v_call: TRBV18
j_call: TRBJ2-3
clone_size: NA
cdr3_aa: ASSPVSSGTDTQY

v_call: TRBV11-3
j_call: TRBJ2-5
clone_size: NA
cdr3_aa: ASSLGTRREETQY

v_call: TRBV5-5
j_call: TRBJ2-7
clone_size: once
cdr3_aa: ASSQGTSGKVSYEQY

v_call: TRBV24-1
j_call: TRBJ1-2
clone_size: NA
cdr3_aa: ATSDLGDGYT

v_call: TRBV2
j_call: TRBJ2-2
clone_size: NA
cdr3_aa: ASSVLAGATGELF

v_call: TRBV9
j_call: TRBJ2-1
clone_size: once
cdr3_aa: ASSDPGLAAYNEQF

v_call: TRBV28
j_call: TRBJ2-1
clone_size: NA
cdr3_aa: ASSLFTSGSTNEQF

v_call: TRBV7-9
j_call: TRBJ2-3
clone_size: NA
cdr3_aa: ASSLGLAGMVDTQY

v_call: TRBV29-1
j_call: TRBJ2-1
clone_size: NA
cdr3_aa: SAVGTSGYNEQF

v_call: TRBV28
j_call: TRBJ2-7
clone_size: NA
cdr3_aa: ASNIAGVRNEQY

v_call: TRBV28
j_call: TRBJ1-1
clone_size: NA
cdr3_aa: ASSTGVITEAF

v_call: TRBV28
j_call: TRBJ2-1
clone_size: NA
cdr3_aa: ASSLTVRQF

v_call: TRBV7-9
j_call: TRBJ2-7
clone_size: few
cdr3_aa: ASSSAGILYEQY

v_call: TRBV5-6
j_call: TRBJ2-1
clone_size: NA
cdr3_aa: ASSLPSGGGYNEQF

v_call: TRBV13
j_call: TRBJ2-7
clone_size: NA
cdr3_aa: ASSLQGDEQY

v_call: TRBV24-1
j_call: TRBJ2-3
clone_size: once
cdr3_aa: ATSVGQGGTDTQY

v_call: TRBV15
j_call: TRBJ2-5
clone_size: NA
cdr3_aa: ATSRDRGQGASETQY

v_call: TRBV7-2
j_call: TRBJ1-5
clone_size: NA
cdr3_aa: ASSLSGQASNQPQH

v_call: TRBV2
j_call: TRBJ2-3
clone_size: once
cdr3_aa: ASSVELNTDTQY

v_call: TRBV19
j_call: TRBJ2-3
clone_size: NA
cdr3_aa: ASSIGYSRQSTDTQY

v_call: TRBV18
j_call: TRBJ1-5
clone_size: once
cdr3_aa: ASSSQGAYQPQH

v_call: TRBV29-1
j_call: TRBJ1-5
clone_size: NA
cdr3_aa: SVRMGGSGQPQH

v_call: TRBV5-1
j_call: TRBJ1-2
clone_size: NA
cdr3_aa: ASSRTGPSHGYT

v_call: TRBV5-1
j_call: TRBJ2-1
clone_size: once
cdr3_aa: ASSLAGTPYNEQF

v_call: TRBV7-6
j_call: TRBJ2-7
clone_size: NA
cdr3_aa: ASSLEPSRGYEQY

v_call: TRBV5-1
j_call: TRBJ2-3
clone_size: NA
cdr3_aa: ASSLGNGGPTDTQY

v_call: TRBV6-2/TRBV6-3
j_call: TRBJ1-1
clone_size: NA
cdr3_aa: ASSRTGSGTEAF

v_call: TRBV29-1
j_call: TRBJ2-7
clone_size: few
cdr3_aa: SAELAGMAYEQY

v_call: TRBV19
j_call: TRBJ2-2
clone_size: NA
cdr3_aa: ASSSRTSGSKAGELF

v_call: TRBV19
j_call: TRBJ2-7
clone_size: NA
cdr3_aa: ASTNGGTSGNYEQY

v_call: TRBV9
j_call: TRBJ2-2
clone_size: NA
cdr3_aa: ASSLNTGELF

v_call: TRBV7-9
j_call: TRBJ2-7
clone_size: NA
cdr3_aa: ASSSGTGTAEQY

v_call: TRBV15
j_call: TRBJ2-3
clone_size: NA
cdr3_aa: ATSRGGGGQWADTQY

v_call: TRBV11-2
j_call: TRBJ2-7
clone_size: few
cdr3_aa: ASSRPGQGSYEQY